A selection of T cell receptor beta chains follows, all from one sample in a study of T cell responses to AZD1222 COVID-19 vaccine. TCRdb's copy holds only in-frame clones and misses some; the assay was immunoSEQ multiplex PCR. Here the sample spans fewer than 130,000 clones, roughly 90% being singletons. The sequencing used peripheral blood, collected on day 0 of AZD1222 vaccination. Receptors were obtained from an adult in good health. The CDR3 runs from the conserved cysteine through the conserved F or W. The D gene is left open where the match is weak. Clone size is given for some rows only: seen once, a few or many times, or a class if the clone is expanded.

NA	NA	TRBV28	TRBJ1-3	TGTGCCAGCAGCGGGCAGCCTGGAAACACCATATATTTT	CASSGQPGNTIYF
NA	TRBD2	TRBV9	TRBJ2-1	TGTGCCAGCAGCGTAGCTACGGGGGGGCTGACCTACAATGAGCAGTTCTTC	CASSVATGGLTYNEQFF
NA	TRBD2	TRBV29-1	TRBJ2-2	TGCAGCTTCACGGGGGGGGACACCGGGGAGCTGTTTTTT	CSFTGGDTGELFF
NA	NA	TRBV4-1	TRBJ1-1	TGCGCCTCTTCGACCGGTATGAACACTGAAGCTTTCTTT	CASSTGMNTEAFF
NA	NA	TRBV18	TRBJ2-6	TGTGCCAGCTCATCAAGACAAGGGGCCTCCGGGGCCAACGTCCTGACTTTC	CASSSRQGASGANVLTF
NA	TRBD1	TRBV6-5	TRBJ1-4	TGTGCCAGCAAGAACCGGGGGCAGGGGGATGAAAAACTGTTTTTT	CASKNRGQGDEKLFF
NA	TRBD2	TRBV28	TRBJ2-1	TGTGCCAGCACCAGCGGGGGGTACAATGAGCAGTTCTTC	CASTSGGYNEQFF
NA	NA	TRBV19	TRBJ2-1	TGTGCCAGTAGTATAGATCTTCGGGGATCCTACAATGAGCAGTTCTTC	CASSIDLRGSYNEQFF
NA	NA	TRBV4-2	TRBJ2-5	TGTGCCAGCAGCCAAGATTTGGGGGGAAAGACCCAGTACTTC	CASSQDLGGKTQYF
few	NA	TRBV2	TRBJ1-5	TGTGCCAGCAGTCCGGACGGCTATAGCAATCAGCCCCAGCATTTT	CASSPDGYSNQPQHF
NA	NA	TRBV28	TRBJ1-5	TGTGCCAGCAGTTTATCGGGGCCCTATAGCAATCAGCCCCAGCATTTT	CASSLSGPYSNQPQHF
NA	NA	TRBV30	TRBJ2-1	TGTGCCTGGAGTGTACAGTGGGGCCCCTACAATGAGCAGTTCTTC	CAWSVQWGPYNEQFF
NA	TRBD1	TRBV10-3	TRBJ1-1	TGTGCCATCTCGGGACAGGGGAACACTGAAGCTTTCTTT	CAISGQGNTEAFF
NA	TRBD1	TRBV27	TRBJ2-1	TGTGCCAGCAGTTTATCCAGACAGGGTAGTGAGCAGTTCTTC	CASSLSRQGSEQFF
once	NA	TRBV9	TRBJ1-3	TGTGCCAGCAGCGTGGCCAGTTCCTCTGGAAACACCATATATTTT	CASSVASSSGNTIYF
NA	TRBD2	TRBV19	TRBJ2-1	TGTGCCGCCGCTAGCGGGGGGCTTTCCAATGAGCAGTTCTTC	CAAASGGLSNEQFF
NA	TRBD1	TRBV11-2	TRBJ1-4	TGTGCCAGCAGCCGAGGACAGGCAGAAAAACTGTTTTTT	CASSRGQAEKLFF
NA	NA	TRBV21-1	TRBJ2-4	TGTGCCAGCAGGCCGGGACTCCCTAACATTCAGTACTTC	CASRPGLPNIQYF
NA	NA	TRBV7-9	TRBJ1-1	TGTGCCAGCAGCTCAAACCCGGGACCCGGGGAAGCTTTCTTT	CASSSNPGPGEAFF
NA	TRBD2	TRBV12-3/TRBV12-4	TRBJ2-5	TGTGCCAGCAGTGGACTAGAAGAGACCCAGTACTTC	CASSGLEETQYF
few	NA	TRBV7-9	TRBJ2-7	TGTGCCAGCAGCTTCATACGGTCCGAGCAGTACTTC	CASSFIRSEQYF
NA	TRBD1	TRBV27	TRBJ2-2	TGTGCCAGCAGTAGCTCCCTAGGGGGCACCACCGGGGAGCTGTTTTTT	CASSSSLGGTTGELFF
NA	NA	TRBV11-2	TRBJ2-3	TGTGCCAGCAGCGTAACAACAGATACGCAGTATTTT	CASSVTTDTQYF
NA	NA	TRBV5-4	TRBJ1-6	TGTGCCAGCAGCCTTGCTGGGGGAGCGTCACCCCTCCACTTT	CASSLAGGASPLHF
NA	NA	TRBV7-9	TRBJ1-5	TGTGCCAGCAGCTTAGGCCAGCGGGCCGAGCCCCAGCATTTT	CASSLGQRAEPQHF
NA	NA	TRBV19	TRBJ1-1	TGTGCCAGTAGTATAGATAGCATGAACACTGAAGCTTTCTTT	CASSIDSMNTEAFF
few	NA	TRBV19	TRBJ1-5	TGTGCCAGTAGTGGGTGGGGCAATCAGCCCCAGCATTTT	CASSGWGNQPQHF
NA	NA	TRBV6-4	TRBJ2-1	TGTGCCAGCATTCCGGACAGACTAAATGAGCAGTTCTTC	CASIPDRLNEQFF
NA	NA	TRBV30	TRBJ2-7	TGTGCCTGGAGTGTACGAGGGGGAACCTACGAGCAGTACTTC	CAWSVRGGTYEQYF
NA	NA	TRBV5-1	TRBJ2-2	TGCGCCAGCAGCTATCACACCGGGGAGCTGTTTTTT	CASSYHTGELFF
NA	NA	TRBV12-3/TRBV12-4	TRBJ2-2	TGTGCCAGCAGTTTATTGCCCGGGGAGCTGTTTTTT	CASSLLPGELFF
NA	TRBD2	TRBV19	TRBJ2-5	TGTGCCAGTAGTAGAGGACTAGCGGGTGATAGCCCCTGGGAGACCCAGTACTTC	CASSRGLAGDSPWETQYF
NA	NA	TRBV28	TRBJ1-2	TGTGCCAGCAGTTTAGGGGGTCGTTATGGCTACACCTTC	CASSLGGRYGYTF
NA	TRBD1	TRBV19	TRBJ2-5	TGTGCCAGTAGTCGCACGGACAGGGGGCTGGAGACCCAGTACTTC	CASSRTDRGLETQYF
NA	NA	TRBV25-1	TRBJ1-2	TGTGCCTCCGGGGGGACCGGTGGCTACACCTTC	CASGGTGGYTF
NA	TRBD1	TRBV6-5	TRBJ1-2	TGTGCCAGCAAGAGAGAGGGGACAGGGGTATCTGGCTACACCTTC	CASKREGTGVSGYTF
NA	TRBD2	TRBV3-1/TRBV3-2	TRBJ2-3	TGTGCCAGCAGCCCCACCCCCCGGACTAGCCCCGTCACAGATACGCAGTATTTT	CASSPTPRTSPVTDTQYF
NA	TRBD2	TRBV9	TRBJ2-7	TGTGCCAGCAGCGTAGCGGGACTAGCGGGCCCGTCCTACGAGCAGTACTTC	CASSVAGLAGPSYEQYF
NA	NA	TRBV12-3/TRBV12-4	TRBJ1-1	TGTGCCAGCAGCGCAGACAGCATTAAAGCTTTCTTT	CASSADSIKAFF
NA	NA	TRBV3-1/TRBV3-2	TRBJ2-7	TGTGCCAGCAGCCACCCTGACAACTACGAGCAGTACTGCTACGAGCAGTACTTC	CASSHPDNYEQYCYEQYF
NA	TRBD1	TRBV19	TRBJ1-3	TGTGCCGTAGGGACAGACTCTGGAAACACCATATATTTT	CAVGTDSGNTIYF
NA	NA	TRBV2	TRBJ1-2	TGTGCCAGCAAAGGACACCCCGAAGTCTATGGCTACACCTTC	CASKGHPEVYGYTF
once	TRBD1	TRBV10-3	TRBJ1-1	TGTGCCATCAGTGAGTCGCAGGGGGACCGACCTAACTTT	CAISESQGDRPNF
NA	TRBD1	TRBV5-6	TRBJ1-1	TGTGCCAGCAGCCAGTGGTCAGGGGGTAACACTGAAGCTTTCTTT	CASSQWSGGNTEAFF
NA	TRBD1	TRBV30	TRBJ2-7	TGTGCCTGGAAACAGGGGGCGCGGGAGCAGTACTTC	CAWKQGAREQYF
NA	TRBD2	TRBV3-1/TRBV3-2	TRBJ2-5	TGTGCCAGCAGCCATTATGGCGGGGGGCTACAAGAGACCCAGTACTTC	CASSHYGGGLQETQYF
NA	NA	TRBV7-9	TRBJ1-6	TGTGCCAGCAGTTTGGGGTATTCACCCCTCCACTTT	CASSLGYSPLHF
NA	NA	TRBV7-9	TRBJ2-2	TGTGCCTCCGCCCCGGACACCGGGGAGCTGTTTTTT	CASAPDTGELFF
NA	NA	TRBV27	TRBJ2-5	TGTGCCAGCAGTCCCCGAGGGGGGCGGCGAGAGACCCAGTACTTC	CASSPRGGRRETQYF
NA	NA	TRBV9	TRBJ2-3	TGTGCCAGCAGCGTAGACAAAGATACGCAGTATTTT	CASSVDKDTQYF
NA	NA	TRBV30	TRBJ1-3	TGTGCCTGGAGTGTAAATGGAAACACCATATATTTT	CAWSVNGNTIYF
NA	NA	TRBV14	TRBJ1-6	TGTGCCAGCAGCCAAGTCGCGAGCTCCTATAATTCACCCCTCCACTTT	CASSQVASSYNSPLHF
NA	NA	TRBV3-1/TRBV3-2	TRBJ2-2	TGTGCCAGCAGCCACCTCCAGGGGATGAACACCGGGGAGCTGTTTTTT	CASSHLQGMNTGELFF